These 30 T cell receptor beta chains were all obtained from the same sample, sequenced in a study of T cell responses to AZD1222 COVID-19 vaccine (dated by TCRdb to the early 2020s). Library method: the immunoSEQ multiplex PCR assay. TCRdb retrieved this table from immuneACCESS and kept in-frame rearrangements only. Not all clones are present; in checked studies, unresolved V genes account for under half, and no reason is known for the remainder. This sample gives approximately 150,000 clones in total; roughly 89% of them show up just once. 1.7% of the sample goes to the ten largest clones. Sample time point, as interpreted from the label and publication: baseline before first vaccination. The sample was peripheral blood, taken on day 0 of AZD1222 vaccination. The receptors derive from an adult in good health.

CDR3 amino acids: CASSFTSGSAGYNEQFF. The DNA of the CDR3 is TGTGCCAGCAGCTTCACTAGCGGGAGCGCGGGCTACAATGAGCAGTTCTTC. The genes are TRBV11-2 and TRBJ2-1; 11 positions match TRBD2. This CDR3 is built from 17 residues. V lost 3 bases to trimming and J lost 3 bases; unmatched junction nucleotides: 7. Germline CDR1 and CDR2: SGHAT and FQNNGV.

V and J are TRBV12-2 and TRBJ2-7; TRBD2 was called by the table and not checked on the DNA. TRBV12-2 is tagged as a pseudogene. CDR3 length: 14 residues. CDR3 nucleotide sequence: TGTGCAAGTCGCCCGGACTTATTATTCTACGAGCAGTACTTC. It is translated as CASRPDLLFYEQYF.

CDR3 sequence: CASSQDAAGQGVGGNTIYF. The CDR3, as DNA: TGTGCCAGCAGCCAAGACGCCGCTGGCCAGGGGGTGGGAGGAAACACCATATATTTT. The chain has TRBV4-2 and TRBJ1-3, with TRBD1 matching 7 bases. Germline lookup yields CDR1 LGHNA and CDR2 YNFKEQ. The ends lost 0 bases at V and 4 bases at J; junction bases unmatched: 15. The CDR3 consists of 19 residues.

This sequence joins TRBV7-8 and TRBJ2-1; either TRBD1 or TRBD2 may supply D (5 bases each). Between the trimmed V and J ends, which lost 4 bases and 9 bases, there was a span of 13 bases. Germline V CDR1 and CDR2: SGHVS, FQNEAQ. The CDR3 loop spans 13 amino acids. CDR3 sequence: CASSSGPGIEQFF. The DNA for the CDR3 is TGTGCCAGCAGCTCGGGACCTGGGATTGAGCAGTTCTTC.

This chain joins TRBV7-9 and TRBJ2-5; D is undetermined. This CDR3 spans 14 amino acids. V was trimmed by 1 base and J by 2 bases, leaving 8 bases between them. In germline, CDR1 is SEHNR, CDR2 FQNEAQ (reference sequence). CDR3 sequence: CASSLELQQETQYF. The CDR3 DNA reads as TGTGCCAGCAGCTTAGAACTACAACAAGAGACCCAGTACTTC.

This chain joins TRBV4-2 and TRBJ2-7, with a tentative D call TRBD2 (6 bases). The V gene lost 0 bases and the J gene lost 4 bases, with 10 bases spanning the gap. The germline CDR1 and CDR2 sequences are LGHNA and YNFKEQ. This CDR3 has 14 residues. DNA for the CDR3: TGTGCCAGCAGCCAAGATCTACTAGCATACGAGCAGTACTTC. Translating gives CASSQDLLAYEQYF.

This sequence joins TRBV7-8 and TRBJ2-2, with D possibly TRBD1 on 6 matching bases. The CDR3 has 17 residues. Germline V CDR1 and CDR2: SGHVS, FQNEAQ. V dropped 4 bases and J dropped 5 bases, with 20 bases sitting between them. The DNA of the CDR3 is TGTGCCAGCAGCTACCGAGTCTGGGGGCGTTCAACCGGGGAGCTGTTTTTT. Translated, it gives CASSYRVWGRSTGELFF.

This clone was counted a single time. V gene TRBV7-6 combines with J gene TRBJ2-1; TRBD2 is a possible D gene (6 bases). Trimming removed 3 bases from V and 6 bases from J, with 15 bases in between. Germline assignment: CDR1 SGHVS and CDR2 FNYEAQ. The CDR3 is 15 amino acids. CDR3 DNA: TGTGCCAGCAGCTTCCCCCCGACTAGATGCAATGAGCAGTTCTTC. Translating it yields CASSFPPTRCNEQFF.

The sample holds a few counts of this clone. The chain links TRBV6-5 to TRBJ1-4; the D gene is possibly TRBD1 (6 bases). CDR3 length equals 13 residues. Per germline, CDR1 MNHEY and CDR2 SVGAGI. The germline V and J ends were trimmed by 4 bases and 7 bases, with 10 bases remaining between them. The CDR3 protein is CASSSTGGEKLFF. As DNA, the CDR3 is TGTGCCAGCAGTTCGACAGGTGGTGAAAAACTGTTTTTT.

This sequence joins TRBV5-1 and TRBJ2-1; no firm D call. The germline V and J ends were trimmed by 0 bases and 9 bases, with 13 bases remaining between them. The germline gives CDR1 SGHRS, CDR2 YFSETQ. The CDR3 extends over 14 amino acids. CDR3 sequence: CASSLAQVSGEQFF. CDR3 in DNA: TGCGCCAGCAGCTTGGCCCAGGTGAGTGGTGAGCAGTTCTTC.

The chain recombines TRBV4-1 with TRBJ2-7, with D tentatively TRBD1 or TRBD2 (6 bases each). Trimming took off 8 bases at V and 0 bases at J, with 17 bases between the two ends. Germline values: CDR1 MGHRA, CDR2 YSYEKL. CDR3 size: 15 residues. CDR3 residues: CASSKGGLVSYEQYF. The CDR3 nucleotides read TGCGCCAGCTCTAAAGGGGGACTGGTCTCCTACGAGCAGTACTTC.

The V gene is TRBV12-5, the J gene TRBJ2-3, with no clear D. The length of the CDR3 is 12 residues. The germline V and J ends were trimmed by 9 bases and 6 bases, with 13 bases remaining between them. CDR1 is LGHNT and CDR2 is FRNRAP in the germline V gene. The DNA of the CDR3 is TGTGCTAGCTCCGACCCTTCCGATACGCAGTATTTT. Its translation: CASSDPSDTQYF.

The chain links TRBV5-1 to TRBJ2-7; D is undetermined. V was trimmed by 4 bases and J by 5 bases, leaving 16 bases between them. The CDR3 covers 14 residues. CDR1 SGHRS and CDR2 YFSETQ come from the germline V gene. The CDR3 loop reads CASSLDSPQDEQYF. CDR3 DNA sequence: TGCGCCAGCAGCCTCGATAGCCCCCAGGACGAGCAGTACTTC.

The genes are TRBV12-3 or TRBV12-4 and TRBJ2-1, with 7 bases lining up with TRBD1. V was pared by 7 bases and J by 6 bases, with 6 bases of the junction left unmatched. CDR3 length: 13 amino acids. In DNA form, the CDR3 reads TGTGCCAGCAAGGGACAGAACGTCAATGAGCAGTTCTTC. This gives the protein CASKGQNVNEQFF.

The CDR3 loop reads CAISEEGRNTEAFF. The CDR3 DNA follows: TGTGCCATCAGTGAAGAGGGTAGAAACACTGAAGCTTTCTTT. The chain couples TRBV10-3 to TRBJ1-1; no reliable D call. V lost 3 bases and J lost 2, with 10 bases in between. The CDR3 length is 14 residues. Germline CDR1 reads ENHRY; CDR2 reads SYGVKD.

The chain recombines TRBV9 with TRBJ1-2, with unresolved D. CDR3 length equals 15 residues. Per germline, CDR1 SGDLS and CDR2 YYNGEE. V was pared by 1 base and J by 3 bases, with 13 bases between. CDR3 residues: CASSVRGTLDYGYTF. CDR3 DNA sequence: TGTGCCAGCAGCGTAAGAGGCACTCTCGACTATGGCTACACCTTC.

The chain recombines TRBV19 with TRBJ2-2; D is ambiguous. Germline V lookup: CDR1 LNHDA, CDR2 SQIVND (reference sequence). Deletions cut 6 bases from V and 8 bases from J, with 13 bases between. This CDR3 spans 13 amino acids. This chain's CDR3 is CASRPYSFGELFF. The DNA of the CDR3 is TGTGCCAGTAGACCATACAGTTTTGGGGAGCTGTTTTTT.

The chain combines TRBV4-2 with TRBJ2-7, with 8 bases matching TRBD1. Trimming cost V 4 bases and J 5 bases; bases outside gene matches: 13. The CDR3 runs 16 residues. Germline assignment: CDR1 LGHNA and CDR2 YNFKEQ. The DNA of the CDR3 is TGTGCCAGCAGCCTCCGATCGGGACAGGAGCCCCACGAGCAGTACTTC. Encoded protein: CASSLRSGQEPHEQYF.

The chain joins TRBV19 to TRBJ2-5; D remains ambiguous. Germline CDR1 LNHDA, CDR2 SQIVND (reference sequence). V was clipped by 3 bases and J by 5 bases, with 13 bases between them. The CDR3 covers 14 residues. The CDR3 bases are TGTGCCAGTAGTATCTCTGGTGGAAGGGAGACCCAGTACTTC. This sequence encodes CASSISGGRETQYF.

The chain has TRBV5-1 and TRBJ1-2; D is unresolved. Trimming left V 4 bases short and J 3 bases short, with 10 bases between. In germline, CDR1 is SGHRS, CDR2 YFSETQ. CDR3 size: 13 residues. The CDR3 DNA sequence: TGCGCCAGCAGCCCGGACGATGACTATGGCTACACCTTC. Encoded protein: CASSPDDDYGYTF.

The sample holds a few counts of this clone. V usage is TRBV27 and J usage is TRBJ2-7; weak D call: TRBD2 (5 bases). The germline V and J ends were trimmed by 4 bases and 0 bases, with 22 bases remaining between them. The CDR3 spans 18 residues. From germline, CDR1 is MNHEY and CDR2 SMNVEV (reference sequence). In DNA, the CDR3 is TGTGCCAGCAGTTCCTCGGCGGGCTTTAGCGCGAGCTCCTACGAGCAGTACTTC. Its translation is CASSSSAGFSASSYEQYF.

The rearrangement links TRBV29-1 to TRBJ2-6, with D tentatively TRBD1 or TRBD2 (6 bases each). Trimming removed 5 bases from V and 4 bases from J, with 18 bases in between. This CDR3 is built from 16 residues. Germline V gene sequence: CDR1 SQVTM, CDR2 ANQGSEA. The CDR3, as DNA: TGCAGCGTTATGATCTGGAGGGGGGACGGGGCCAACGTCCTGACTTTC. It is translated as CSVMIWRGDGANVLTF.

The chain links TRBV11-2 to TRBJ2-1; D is perhaps TRBD1 or TRBD2 (5 bases each). Trimming pared 3 bases from V and 3 bases from J, leaving 24 bases between. Germline values: CDR1 SGHAT, CDR2 FQNNGV. The CDR3 runs 19 residues. In DNA, the CDR3 is TGTGCCAGCAGCTTGATTTGGGGGAGCTTGGCTTCGGACTACAATGAGCAGTTCTTC. It codes for CASSLIWGSLASDYNEQFF.

V is TRBV5-1 and J is TRBJ1-1, with 7 positions matching TRBD1. J lost 11 bases, V lost 2 bases, and 12 bases had no gene match. CDR1 SGHRS and CDR2 YFSETQ come from the germline V gene. This CDR3 has 14 amino acids. The CDR3 sequence is CASSLGSLTGKAFF. CDR3 in DNA: TGCGCCAGCAGCTTAGGGTCACTGACAGGGAAGGCTTTCTTT.

V usage is TRBV5-1 and J usage is TRBJ1-5; no clear D. The CDR3 is made up of 15 amino acids. The V and J ends lost 3 bases and 2 bases respectively, with 12 bases between them. Germline-derived CDR1 and CDR2 are SGHRS and YFSETQ. The CDR3 DNA reads as TGCGCCAGCAGCTCTGCCGGGGATCGCAATCAGCCCCAGCATTTT. It is translated as CASSSAGDRNQPQHF.

The J gene is TRBJ2-7, the V gene TRBV21-1; the table's D gene call, TRBD1, was not cross checked with the DNA. TRBV21-1 is flagged as a pseudogene. The CDR3 contains 14 residues. CDR3 nucleotide sequence: TGTGCCAGCAGCGGGGACAGAAATTACGATGGGCAGTACTTC. Translating it yields CASSGDRNYDGQYF.

This clone has a single count. V gene TRBV2 combines with J gene TRBJ2-4; D unclear. V gave up 5 bases and J gave up 1 base, with 15 bases separating them. The CDR3 is 16 residues long. Germline V gene lookup returns CDR1 SNHLY and CDR2 FYNNEI. The CDR3 nucleotides read TGTGCCAGCAGTTTGACGATGACGGCGGCCAAAAACATTCAGTACTTC. Protein sequence: CASSLTMTAAKNIQYF.

The J gene is TRBJ2-2, the V gene TRBV3-1 (or the pseudogene TRBV3-2); D uncertain. CDR1 is LGHDT and CDR2 is YNNKEL in the germline V gene (reference sequence). The CDR3 has 12 amino acids. Trimming took 0 bases from V and 6 from J, leaving 2 bases between them. This CDR3 reads CASSQDSGELFF. Here the CDR3 DNA reads TGTGCCAGCAGCCAAGATTCCGGGGAGCTGTTTTTT.

This chain links TRBV5-1 with TRBJ2-2; D is ambiguous. The CDR3 runs to 14 residues. The V gene lost 4 bases and the J gene lost 3 bases, with 10 bases spanning the gap. CDR1 is SGHRS and CDR2 is YFSETQ in the germline V gene. The CDR3 DNA reads as TGCGCCAGCAGCCCCGACACCTACACCGGGGAGCTGTTTTTT. It translates to CASSPDTYTGELFF.

The chain joins TRBV5-1 to TRBJ1-2, with 11 bases lining up with TRBD1. This CDR3 spans 16 amino acids. CDR1 is SGHRS, CDR2 YFSETQ, per germline. Trimming at V came to 3 bases and at J to 4 bases, leaving 8 bases not matched to a gene. In nucleotides, the CDR3 is TGCGCCAGCAGCTCCAGTCCCGGGACAGGGGGCTATGGCTACACCTTC. Amino acid sequence: CASSSSPGTGGYGYTF.